This TCR beta chain was captured in a study of blood T cell repertoires in COVID-19. Study background: From T cells, B-cell-depleted T cells, or PBMCs came the material, which was cDNA or gDNA.

Study processing details: Amplification of reference gene primers was used by the study to estimate nucleated cell counts. Clones were sequenced by immunoSEQ multiplex PCR, and TCRdb holds only the in-frame ones, with some missing. That table furnishes V, J and clone size, whereas the DNA furnished D and trimming. This table holds some 77,000 clones, around 90% found once. J lost 1 base, V lost 3 bases, and 2 bases had no gene match. This CDR3 contains 14 residues. The germline CDR1 and CDR2 sequences are SGHRS and YFSETQ. Sequencing was carried out using peripheral blood. The sequence derives from a woman older than 75 with active or convalescent COVID-19. V and J are TRBV5-1 and TRBJ2-5, with 8 bases identical to TRBD2. CDR3 residues: CASSWGTSQETQYF. Here the CDR3 DNA reads TGCGCCAGCAGCTGGGGGACTAGCCAAGAGACCCAGTACTTC. Combining the CDR3 with reference TRBV5-1 and TRBJ2-5 gives the whole variable domain KAGVTQTPRYLIKTRGQQVTLSCSPISGHRSVSWYQQTPGQGLQFLFEYFSETQRNKGNFPGRFSGRQFSNSRSEMNVSTLELGDSALYLCASSWGTSQETQYFGPGTRLLVL.